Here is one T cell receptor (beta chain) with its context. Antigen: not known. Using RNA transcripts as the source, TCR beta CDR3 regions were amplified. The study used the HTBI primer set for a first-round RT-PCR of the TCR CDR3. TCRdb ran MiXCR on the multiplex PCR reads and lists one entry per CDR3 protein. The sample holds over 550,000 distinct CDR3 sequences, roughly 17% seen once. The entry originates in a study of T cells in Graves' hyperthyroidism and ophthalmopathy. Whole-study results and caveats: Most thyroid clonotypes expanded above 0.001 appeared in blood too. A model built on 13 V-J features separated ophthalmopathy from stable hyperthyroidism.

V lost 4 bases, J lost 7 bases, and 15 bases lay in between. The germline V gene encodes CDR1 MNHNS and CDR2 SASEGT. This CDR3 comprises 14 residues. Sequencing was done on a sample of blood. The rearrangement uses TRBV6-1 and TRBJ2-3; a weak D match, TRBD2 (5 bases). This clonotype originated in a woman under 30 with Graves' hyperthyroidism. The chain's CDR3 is CASSVGSEGNTQYF. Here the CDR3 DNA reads TGTGCCAGCAGTGTGGGCAGTGAGGGAAATACGCAGTATTTT.